This entry is about one T cell receptor (beta chain). Antigen unknown. Samples were taken at baseline and on day 1 of cycles 4 and 7. This sample is part of a study of OX40 agonist ivuxolimab in advanced cancers. Study context: Dose-escalation cases comprised hepatocellular carcinoma, melanoma, renal cell or head and neck cancer.

Some clones are missing from TCRdb's copy, which holds only in-frame ones; the method was immunoSEQ multiplex PCR. The sample lists around 50,000 clones, around 77% occurring once. Points from the study as a whole: CD8+ T cells were the subset that, on average, had more expanded clones than CD4+.

Deletions cut 2 bases from V and 7 bases from J, with 6 bases between. This CDR3 has 13 residues. Germline lookup yields CDR1 MNHNS and CDR2 SASEGT. The TCR comes from an adult with an advanced solid tumor such as melanoma, head and neck, liver or kidney cancer. The chain joins TRBV6-1 to TRBJ1-6; D call uncertain. Sequenced material: CD4+ or CD8+ T cells sorted from blood, taken in a trial of the OX40 agonist ivuxolimab. CDR3 region: CASSEKWNSPLHF. For the CDR3, the DNA is TGTGCCAGCAGTGAAAAGTGGAATTCACCCCTCCACTTT.